One sample yielded the 16 T cell receptor beta chains listed below, sequenced in a study of blood T cell repertoires in COVID-19. The repertoire was sequenced with immunoSEQ multiplex PCR; TCRdb's copy has only in-frame clones and lacks some. The table shows about 130,000 clones, with approximately 90% occurring only once. The sample was peripheral blood. The receptor source for this set is a man aged 60 to 75 with COVID-19, enrolled during active disease.

This sequence joins TRBV3-1 (or the pseudogene TRBV3-2) and TRBJ1-1; TRBD1 matches at 8 bases. Per germline, CDR1 LGHDT and CDR2 YNNKEL (reference sequence). The CDR3 loop spans 12 amino acids. Trimming took 4 bases from V and 5 from J; bases not matched to a gene: 0. The DNA of the CDR3 is TGTGCCAGCAGCCGGACAGGGACTGAAGCTTTCTTT. This translates into CASSRTGTEAFF.

The gene calls are TRBV11-3 and TRBJ2-1, with 9 bases that match TRBD1. Trimming cost V 1 base and J 7 bases; bases outside gene matches: 5. The CDR3 runs 15 residues. The germline CDR1 and CDR2 sequences are SGHNT and YENEEA. CDR3: CASSLAATGGNEQFF. CDR3 bases: TGTGCCAGCAGCTTAGCGGCGACAGGGGGTAATGAGCAGTTCTTC.

This clone showed up just once. The chain couples TRBV12-3 or TRBV12-4 to TRBJ1-1; D is unclear. The CDR3 spans 11 residues. Trimming took 4 bases from V and 10 from J, leaving 10 bases between them. The CDR3 DNA reads as TGTGCCAGCAGTTCAGCTCTCCCAGCTTTCTTT. Encoded protein: CASSSALPAFF.

The chain has TRBV20-1 and TRBJ2-2; no definite D call. V was trimmed by 3 bases and J by 1 base, leaving 6 bases between them. CDR3 size: 13 residues. Germline V lookup: CDR1 DFQATT, CDR2 SNEGSKA (reference sequence). CDR3 protein: CSASTQNTGELFF. The CDR3 bases are TGCAGTGCTAGTACACAGAACACCGGGGAGCTGTTTTTT.

The chain carries TRBV5-1 and TRBJ2-6; 7 bases align to TRBD1. This CDR3 contains 17 residues. Germline V gene lookup returns CDR1 SGHRS and CDR2 YFSETQ. Trimming cost V 3 bases and J 0 bases; bases outside gene matches: 6. In DNA, the CDR3 is TGCGCCAGCAGCTCCGGGACAGCGAGCTCTGGGGCCAACGTCCTGACTTTC. Translated: CASSSGTASSGANVLTF.

This chain joins TRBV4-1 and TRBJ1-6; 7 bases match TRBD1. CDR1 MGHRA and CDR2 YSYEKL come from the germline V gene. V lost 0 bases to trimming and J lost 7 bases; unmatched junction nucleotides: 9. The CDR3 sequence is 17 residues long. The CDR3 nucleotides are TGCGCCAGCAGCCAAGATTATCACAGGGGAAACAATTCACCCCTCCACTTT. Protein sequence: CASSQDYHRGNNSPLHF.

V gene TRBV6-1 combines with J gene TRBJ2-1; D might be TRBD2 (6 bases). With 3 bases removed from V and 8 bases from J, the gap between germline ends came to 11 bases. Germline assignment: CDR1 MNHNS and CDR2 SASEGT. CDR3 length: 13 residues. In DNA, the CDR3 is TGTGCCAGCAGTGAGGGGGGTTGGGATGAGCAGTTCTTC. This encodes CASSEGGWDEQFF.

The chain is built from TRBV15 and TRBJ1-3; D unresolved. Deletions cut 1 base from V and 0 bases from J, with 7 bases between. CDR1 is LNHNV, CDR2 YYDKDF, per germline (reference sequence). The CDR3 covers 15 residues. CDR3 sequence: CATSRVLRSGNTIYF. In DNA form, the CDR3 reads TGTGCCACCAGCAGAGTACTCCGCTCTGGAAACACCATATATTTT.

The chain links TRBV2 to TRBJ1-4, with a tentative D call TRBD1 (5 bases). Trimming removed 6 bases at V and 3 bases at J, with 14 bases between. The CDR3 is made up of 15 amino acids. The germline gives CDR1 SNHLY, CDR2 FYNNEI. The CDR3 here is CASRSTASSNEKLFF. The CDR3 DNA is TGTGCCAGCAGATCGACAGCCTCCTCTAATGAAAAACTGTTTTTT.

This rearrangement joins TRBV29-1 to TRBJ2-4, with 9 bases fitting TRBD2. Looked up from germline, CDR1 is SQVTM and CDR2 is ANQGSEA. CDR3 size: 16 residues. Unmatched junction bases numbered 16, after V lost 5 bases and J lost 8 bases. The CDR3 DNA follows: TGCAGCGTTCTAACCCGCGCGGGGGGGGCCCGACACATTCAGTACTTC. This translates into CSVLTRAGGARHIQYF.

This chain joins TRBV29-1 and TRBJ1-2; D is undetermined. This CDR3 contains 12 residues. The germline V and J ends were trimmed by 5 bases and 5 bases, with 12 bases remaining between them. The germline V gene has CDR1 SQVTM and CDR2 ANQGSEA. CDR3 sequence reads: CSVHTESYGYTF. CDR3 coding DNA: TGCAGCGTTCATACCGAGTCTTATGGCTACACCTTC.

This clone was seen only once. The V gene is TRBV6-5, the J gene TRBJ1-2; TRBD1 matches 8 bases. V lost 8 bases and J lost 8; bases outside the gene matches: 1. Germline assignment: CDR1 MNHEY and CDR2 SVGAGI. This CDR3 is built from 10 residues. CDR3 amino acids: CASHRGGYTF. CDR3 DNA sequence: TGTGCCAGCCACAGGGGGGGCTACACCTTC.

V and J are TRBV6-5 and TRBJ1-5, with 7 bases lining up with TRBD1. V shed 6 bases and J 3 bases; nucleotides not matched to a gene: 2. CDR1 is MNHEY, CDR2 SVGAGI, per germline. The CDR3 loop spans 13 amino acids. CDR3 nucleotides: TGTGCCAGCAGAGGGACAGTCAATCAGCCCCAGCATTTT. This codes for CASRGTVNQPQHF.

This sequence joins TRBV19 and TRBJ2-3; no reliable D call. V was cut by 3 bases and J by 4 bases, with 14 bases left in between. The CDR3 covers 15 residues. Germline loops: CDR1 LNHDA, CDR2 SQIVND (reference sequence). The CDR3 nucleotides are TGTGCCAGTAGTATGAGAGGAGTTGTCGCAGATACGCAGTATTTT. Encoded protein: CASSMRGVVADTQYF.

The chain has TRBV6-6 and TRBJ1-1; tentatively, D is TRBD1 (6 bases). CDR3 size: 13 residues. CDR1 MNHNY and CDR2 SVGAGI come from the germline V gene (reference sequence). Trimming pared 4 bases from V and 4 bases from J, leaving 10 bases between. CDR3 loop: CASSSQGTTEAFF. Written as DNA, the CDR3 is TGTGCCAGCAGTTCACAGGGAACCACTGAAGCTTTCTTT.

The chain joins TRBV30 to TRBJ1-3; possibly TRBD1 for D (5 bases). The germline V gene has CDR1 GTSNPN and CDR2 SVGIG (reference sequence). The CDR3 length is 14 residues. Between the trimmed V and J ends, which lost 0 bases and 2 bases, there was a span of 8 bases. The CDR3 reads CAWSVLGAGNTIYF. CDR3 DNA: TGTGCCTGGAGTGTCTTAGGGGCTGGAAACACCATATATTTT.